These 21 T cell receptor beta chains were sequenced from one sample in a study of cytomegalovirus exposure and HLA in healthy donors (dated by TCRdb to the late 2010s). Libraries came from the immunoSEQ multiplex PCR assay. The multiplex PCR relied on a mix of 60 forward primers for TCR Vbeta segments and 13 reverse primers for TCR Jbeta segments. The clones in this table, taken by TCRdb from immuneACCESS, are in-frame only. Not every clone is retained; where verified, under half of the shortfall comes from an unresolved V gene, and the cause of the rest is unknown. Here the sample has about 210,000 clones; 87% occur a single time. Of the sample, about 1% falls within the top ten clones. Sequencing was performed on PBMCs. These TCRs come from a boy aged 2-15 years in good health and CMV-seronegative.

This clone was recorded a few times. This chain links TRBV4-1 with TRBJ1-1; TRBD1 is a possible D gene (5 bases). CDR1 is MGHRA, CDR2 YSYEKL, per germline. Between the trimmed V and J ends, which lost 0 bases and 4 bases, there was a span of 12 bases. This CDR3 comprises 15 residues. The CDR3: CASSQEHAGGTEAFF. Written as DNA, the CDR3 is TGCGCCAGCAGCCAAGAGCACGCCGGGGGCACTGAAGCTTTCTTT.

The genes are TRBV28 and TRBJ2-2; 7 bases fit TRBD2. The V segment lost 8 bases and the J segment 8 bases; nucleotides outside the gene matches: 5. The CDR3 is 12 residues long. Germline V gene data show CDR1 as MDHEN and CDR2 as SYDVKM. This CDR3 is CASWGGFGELFF. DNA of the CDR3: TGTGCCAGCTGGGGGGGTTTTGGGGAGCTGTTTTTT.

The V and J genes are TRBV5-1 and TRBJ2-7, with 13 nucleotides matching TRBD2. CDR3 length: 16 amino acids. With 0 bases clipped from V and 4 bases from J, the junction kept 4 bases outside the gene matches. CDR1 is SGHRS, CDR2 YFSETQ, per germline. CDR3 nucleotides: TGCGCCAGCAGCTTGGGGACTAGCGGGAGTGCATACGAGCAGTACTTC. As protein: CASSLGTSGSAYEQYF.

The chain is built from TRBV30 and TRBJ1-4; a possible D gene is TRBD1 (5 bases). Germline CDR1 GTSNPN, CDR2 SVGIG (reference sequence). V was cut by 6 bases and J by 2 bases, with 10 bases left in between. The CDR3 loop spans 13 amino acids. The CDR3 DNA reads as TGTGCCTGTGGGCAGGGCACTAATGAAAAACTGTTTTTT. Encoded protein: CACGQGTNEKLFF.

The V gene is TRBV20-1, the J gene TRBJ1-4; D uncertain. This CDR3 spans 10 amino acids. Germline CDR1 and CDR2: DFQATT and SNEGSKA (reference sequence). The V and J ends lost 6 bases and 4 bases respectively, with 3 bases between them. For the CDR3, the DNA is TGCAGTGCCCGTAATGAAAAACTGTTTTTT. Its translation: CSARNEKLFF.

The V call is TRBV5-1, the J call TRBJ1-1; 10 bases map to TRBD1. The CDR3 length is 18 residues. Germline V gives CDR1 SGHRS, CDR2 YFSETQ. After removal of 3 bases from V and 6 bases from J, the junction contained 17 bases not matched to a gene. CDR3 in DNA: TGCGCCAGCAGCTGGCGATCGGGACAGGGGAGTTCGTTGTCTGAAGCTTTCTTT. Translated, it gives CASSWRSGQGSSLSEAFF.

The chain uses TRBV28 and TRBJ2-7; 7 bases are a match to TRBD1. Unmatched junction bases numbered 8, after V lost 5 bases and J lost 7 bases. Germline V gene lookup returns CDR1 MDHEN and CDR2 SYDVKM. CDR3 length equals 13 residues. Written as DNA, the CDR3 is TGTGCCAGCAGTACTAGGACAGGAGAGGAGCAGTACTTC. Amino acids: CASSTRTGEEQYF. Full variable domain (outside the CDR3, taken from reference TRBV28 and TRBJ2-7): DVKVTQSSRYLVKRTGEKVFLECVQDMDHENMFWYRQDPGLGLRLIYFSYDVKMKEKGDIPEGYSVSREKKERFSLILESASTNQTSMYLCASSTRTGEEQYFGPGTRLTVT.

The CDR3 sequence is CASSVIRTGSEQYF. The CDR3 DNA sequence: TGTGCCAGCAGCGTGATACGGACAGGGAGCGAGCAGTACTTC. This chain joins TRBV5-5 and TRBJ2-7; 8 positions agree with TRBD1. The CDR3 is 14 residues long. Germline V CDR1 and CDR2: SGHKS, YYEKEE (reference sequence). Trimming at V came to 4 bases and at J to 6 bases, leaving 9 bases not matched to a gene. Complete variable domain (other parts from reference TRBV5-5 and TRBJ2-7): DAGVTQSPTHLIKTRGQQVTLRCSPISGHKSVSWYQQVLGQGPQFIFQYYEKEERGRGNFPDRFSARQFPNYSSELNVNALLLGDSALYLCASSVIRTGSEQYFGPGTRLTVT.

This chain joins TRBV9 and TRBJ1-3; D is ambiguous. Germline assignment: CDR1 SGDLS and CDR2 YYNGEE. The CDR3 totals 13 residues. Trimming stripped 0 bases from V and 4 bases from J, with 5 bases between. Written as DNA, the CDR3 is TGTGCCAGCAGCGTAGGGCGGGGAAACACCATATATTTT. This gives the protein CASSVGRGNTIYF.

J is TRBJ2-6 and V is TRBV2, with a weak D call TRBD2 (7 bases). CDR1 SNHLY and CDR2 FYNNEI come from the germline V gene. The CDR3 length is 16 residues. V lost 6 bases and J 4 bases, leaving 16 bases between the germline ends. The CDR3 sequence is CASSQNGGLGANVLTF. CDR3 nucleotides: TGTGCCAGCAGCCAAAACGGGGGGCTCGGGGCCAACGTCCTGACTTTC.

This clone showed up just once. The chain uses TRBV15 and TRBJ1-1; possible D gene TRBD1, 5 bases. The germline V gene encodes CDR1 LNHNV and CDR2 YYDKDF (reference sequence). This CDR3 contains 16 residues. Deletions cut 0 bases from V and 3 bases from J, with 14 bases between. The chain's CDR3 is CATSRDAGEVYTEAFF. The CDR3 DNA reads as TGTGCCACCAGCAGAGATGCGGGGGAAGTATACACTGAAGCTTTCTTT.

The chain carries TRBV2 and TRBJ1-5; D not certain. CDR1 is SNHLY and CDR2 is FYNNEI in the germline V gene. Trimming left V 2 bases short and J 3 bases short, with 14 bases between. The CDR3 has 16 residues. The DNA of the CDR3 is TGTGCCAGCAGTGAAATCACTGGGCCCTACAATCAGCCCCAGCATTTT. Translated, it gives CASSEITGPYNQPQHF.

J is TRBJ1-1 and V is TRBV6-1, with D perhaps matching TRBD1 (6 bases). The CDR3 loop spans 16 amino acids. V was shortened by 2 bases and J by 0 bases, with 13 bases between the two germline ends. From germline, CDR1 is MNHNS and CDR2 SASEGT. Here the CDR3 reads CASSELSGAMNTEAFF. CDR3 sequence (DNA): TGTGCCAGCAGTGAACTATCAGGGGCTATGAACACTGAAGCTTTCTTT.

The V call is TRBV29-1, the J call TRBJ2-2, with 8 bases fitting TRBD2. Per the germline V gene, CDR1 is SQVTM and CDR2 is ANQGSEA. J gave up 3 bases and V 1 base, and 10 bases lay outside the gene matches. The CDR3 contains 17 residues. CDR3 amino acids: CSVEVPVGTRDTGELFF. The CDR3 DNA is TGCAGCGTTGAAGTGCCAGTTGGGACTAGGGACACCGGGGAGCTGTTTTTT.

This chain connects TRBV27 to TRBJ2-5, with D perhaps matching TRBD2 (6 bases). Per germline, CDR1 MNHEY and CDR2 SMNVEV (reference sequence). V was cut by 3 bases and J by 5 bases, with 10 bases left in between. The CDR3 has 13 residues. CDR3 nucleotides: TGTGCCAGCAGTTTCATCAGCGGGGAGACCCAGTACTTC. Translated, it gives CASSFISGETQYF.

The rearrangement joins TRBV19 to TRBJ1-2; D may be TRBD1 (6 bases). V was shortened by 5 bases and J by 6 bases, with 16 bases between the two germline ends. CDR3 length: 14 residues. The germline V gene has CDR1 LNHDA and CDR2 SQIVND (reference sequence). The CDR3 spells CASSSSGTRDGYTF. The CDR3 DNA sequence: TGTGCCAGTAGTTCGTCCGGGACAAGGGATGGCTACACCTTC.

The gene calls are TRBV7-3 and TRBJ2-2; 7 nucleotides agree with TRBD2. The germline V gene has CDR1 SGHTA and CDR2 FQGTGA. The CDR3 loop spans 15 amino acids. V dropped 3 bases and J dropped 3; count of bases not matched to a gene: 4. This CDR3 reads CASSFRGRDTGELFF. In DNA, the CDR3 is TGTGCCAGCAGCTTCAGAGGGAGGGACACCGGGGAGCTGTTTTTT.

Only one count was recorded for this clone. Written as DNA, the CDR3 is TGTGCCAGCAGCCGTGGACAAAACTCTGGAAACACCATATATTTT. Its translation: CASSRGQNSGNTIYF. V and J are TRBV5-4 and TRBJ1-3; tentatively, D is TRBD1 (5 bases). The CDR3 loop spans 15 amino acids. V was trimmed by 4 bases and J by 0 bases, leaving 11 bases between them. In germline, CDR1 is SGHNT, CDR2 YYREEE (reference sequence).

The CDR3 nucleotides are TGTGCCAGCACCCCGGGGGGGGGAGTACGGGCCTACAATGAGCAGTTCTTC. The encoded protein is CASTPGGGVRAYNEQFF. The J gene is TRBJ2-1, the V gene TRBV9, with 8 bases lining up with TRBD2. The trim removed 6 bases at V and 2 bases at J, leaving 13 bases unmatched. In germline, CDR1 is SGDLS, CDR2 YYNGEE. The CDR3 loop spans 17 amino acids. The full variable domain, completed using reference TRBV9 and TRBJ2-1, is DSGVTQTPKHLITATGQRVTLRCSPRSGDLSVYWYQQSLDQGLQFLIQYYNGEERAKGNILERFSAQQFPDLHSELNLSSLELGDSALYFCASTPGGGVRAYNEQFFGPGTRLTVL.

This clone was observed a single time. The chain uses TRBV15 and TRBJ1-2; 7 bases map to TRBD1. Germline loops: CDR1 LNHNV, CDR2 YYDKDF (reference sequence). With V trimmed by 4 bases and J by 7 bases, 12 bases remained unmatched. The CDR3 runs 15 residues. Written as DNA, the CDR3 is TGTGCCACCAGCAATTACCGGGACAGATCTTTTGGCTACACCTTC. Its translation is CATSNYRDRSFGYTF.

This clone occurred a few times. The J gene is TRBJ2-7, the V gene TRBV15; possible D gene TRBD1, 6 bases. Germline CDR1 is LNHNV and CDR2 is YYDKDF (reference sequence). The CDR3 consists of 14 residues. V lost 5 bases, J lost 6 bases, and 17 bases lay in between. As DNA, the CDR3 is TGTGCCACCAGCGTCGCGGCAGGGGTGTCCGAGCAGTACTTC. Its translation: CATSVAAGVSEQYF. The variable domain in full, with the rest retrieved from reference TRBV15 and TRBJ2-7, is DAMVIQNPRYQVTQFGKPVTLSCSQTLNHNVMYWYQQKSSQAPKLLFHYYDKDFNNEADTPDNFQSRRPNTSFCFLDIRSPGLGDTAMYLCATSVAAGVSEQYFGPGTRLTVT.